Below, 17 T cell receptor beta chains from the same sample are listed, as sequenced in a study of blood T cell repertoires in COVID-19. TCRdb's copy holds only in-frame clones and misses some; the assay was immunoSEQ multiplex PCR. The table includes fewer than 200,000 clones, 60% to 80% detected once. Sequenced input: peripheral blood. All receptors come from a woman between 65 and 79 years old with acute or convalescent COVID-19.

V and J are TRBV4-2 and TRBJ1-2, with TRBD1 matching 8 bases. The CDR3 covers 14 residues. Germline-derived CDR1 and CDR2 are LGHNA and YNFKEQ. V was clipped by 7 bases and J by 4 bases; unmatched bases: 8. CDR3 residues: CASTPTGTGYGYTF. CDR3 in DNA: TGTGCCAGCACCCCAACGGGGACAGGCTATGGCTACACCTTC.

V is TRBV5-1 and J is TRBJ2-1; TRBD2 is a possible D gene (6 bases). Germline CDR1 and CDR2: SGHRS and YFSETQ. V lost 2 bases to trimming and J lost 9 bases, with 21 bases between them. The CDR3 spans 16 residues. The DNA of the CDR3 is TGCGCCAGCAGCTTTTCGCGGGGAGCCACCGTTGGTGAGCAGTTCTTC. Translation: CASSFSRGATVGEQFF.

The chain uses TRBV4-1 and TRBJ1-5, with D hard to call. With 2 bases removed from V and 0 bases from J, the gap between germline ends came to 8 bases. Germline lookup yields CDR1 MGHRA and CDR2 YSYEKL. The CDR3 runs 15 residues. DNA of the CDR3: TGCGCCAGCAGCCAACAGACGGGTAGCAATCAGCCCCAGCATTTT. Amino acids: CASSQQTGSNQPQHF.

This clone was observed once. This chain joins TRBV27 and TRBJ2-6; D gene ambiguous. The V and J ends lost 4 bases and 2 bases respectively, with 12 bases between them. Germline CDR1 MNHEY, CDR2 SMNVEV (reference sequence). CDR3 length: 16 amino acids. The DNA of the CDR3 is TGTGCCAGCAGTTCCCCGGCAGGCGCTGGGGCCAACGTCCTGACTTTC. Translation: CASSSPAGAGANVLTF.

CDR3 region: CASSEDVGGTRGYTF. CDR3 coding DNA: TGTGCCAGCAGTGAAGATGTAGGGGGCACGCGTGGCTACACCTTC. The rearrangement links TRBV6-1 to TRBJ1-2; 7 bases line up with TRBD1. This CDR3 is 15 amino acids long. V lost 1 base to trimming and J lost 7 bases; unmatched junction nucleotides: 9. The germline CDR1 and CDR2 sequences are MNHNS and SASEGT.

The CDR3 spells CASSLGTSGSTRSNEQFF. In DNA form, the CDR3 reads TGCGCCAGCAGCTTGGGGACTAGCGGGAGTACCAGGTCCAATGAGCAGTTCTTC. The genes are TRBV5-1 and TRBJ2-1, with TRBD2 matching over 13 bases. Germline CDR1 is SGHRS and CDR2 is YFSETQ. This CDR3 is built from 18 residues. V gave up 0 bases and J gave up 6 bases; unmatched junction bases: 9.

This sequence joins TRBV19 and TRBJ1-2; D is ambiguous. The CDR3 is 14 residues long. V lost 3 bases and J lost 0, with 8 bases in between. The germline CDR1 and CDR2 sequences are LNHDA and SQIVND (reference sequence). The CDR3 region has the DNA TGTGCCAGTAGTATTTCAGGTCCTAACTATGGCTACACCTTC. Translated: CASSISGPNYGYTF.

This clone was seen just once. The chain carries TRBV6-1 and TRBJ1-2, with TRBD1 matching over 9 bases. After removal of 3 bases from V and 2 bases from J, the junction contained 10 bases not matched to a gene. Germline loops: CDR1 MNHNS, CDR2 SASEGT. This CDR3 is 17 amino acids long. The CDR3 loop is CASSDPHGQGNNYGYTF. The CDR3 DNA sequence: TGTGCCAGCAGTGACCCCCATGGACAGGGGAACAACTATGGCTACACCTTC.

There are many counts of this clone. The CDR3 is CASSYDRNYGYTF. The CDR3 region has the DNA TGTGCCAGCAGTTACGACAGGAACTATGGCTACACCTTC. This chain uses TRBV6-5 with TRBJ1-2; possibly TRBD1 for D (6 bases). Germline V gene lookup returns CDR1 MNHEY and CDR2 SVGAGI. V was clipped by 2 bases and J by 2 bases, with 6 bases between them. The CDR3 runs to 13 residues.

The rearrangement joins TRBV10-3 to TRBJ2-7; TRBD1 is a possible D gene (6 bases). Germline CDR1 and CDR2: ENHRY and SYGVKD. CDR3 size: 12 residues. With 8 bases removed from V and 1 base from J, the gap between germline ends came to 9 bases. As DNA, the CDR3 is TGTGCCATCTCCCAGGGGTCCTACGAGCAGTACTTC. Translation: CAISQGSYEQYF.

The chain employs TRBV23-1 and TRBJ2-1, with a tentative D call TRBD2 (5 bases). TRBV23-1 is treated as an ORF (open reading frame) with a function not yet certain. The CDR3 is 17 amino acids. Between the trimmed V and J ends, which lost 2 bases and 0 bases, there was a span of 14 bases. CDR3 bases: TGCGCCAGCAGTCAAGACCGAGCGGTGAACTCCTACAATGAGCAGTTCTTC. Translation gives CASSQDRAVNSYNEQFF.

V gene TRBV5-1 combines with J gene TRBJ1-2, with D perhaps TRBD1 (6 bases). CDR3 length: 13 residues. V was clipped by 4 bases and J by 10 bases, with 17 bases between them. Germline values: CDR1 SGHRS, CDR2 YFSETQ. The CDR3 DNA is TGCGCCAGCAGCGTACAGGGTGGAGATGACTACACCTTC. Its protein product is CASSVQGGDDYTF.

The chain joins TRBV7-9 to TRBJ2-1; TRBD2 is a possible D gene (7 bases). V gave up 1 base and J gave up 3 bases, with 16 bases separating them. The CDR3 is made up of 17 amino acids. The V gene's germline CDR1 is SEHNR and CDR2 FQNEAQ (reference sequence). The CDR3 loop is CASSLVQGGSYYNEQFF. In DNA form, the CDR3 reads TGTGCCAGCAGCTTAGTACAGGGAGGGTCCTACTACAATGAGCAGTTCTTC.

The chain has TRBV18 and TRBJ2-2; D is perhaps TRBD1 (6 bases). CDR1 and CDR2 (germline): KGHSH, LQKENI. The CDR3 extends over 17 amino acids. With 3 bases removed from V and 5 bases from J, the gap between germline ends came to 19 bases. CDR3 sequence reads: CASSPEQGSVETGELFF. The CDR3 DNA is TGTGCCAGCTCACCTGAACAGGGTTCGGTCGAGACCGGGGAGCTGTTTTTT.

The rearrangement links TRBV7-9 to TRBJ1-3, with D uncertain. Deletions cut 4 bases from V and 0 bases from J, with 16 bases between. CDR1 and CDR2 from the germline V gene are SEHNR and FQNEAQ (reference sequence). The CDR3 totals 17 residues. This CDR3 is CASSSDPGQASGNTIYF. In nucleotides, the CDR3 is TGTGCCAGCAGCTCAGACCCTGGGCAGGCCTCTGGAAACACCATATATTTT. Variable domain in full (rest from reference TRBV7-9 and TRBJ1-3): DTGVSQNPRHKITKRGQNVTFRCDPISEHNRLYWYRQTLGQGPEFLTYFQNEAQLEKSRLLSDRFSAERPKGSFSTLEIQRTEQGDSAMYLCASSSDPGQASGNTIYFGEGSWLTVV.

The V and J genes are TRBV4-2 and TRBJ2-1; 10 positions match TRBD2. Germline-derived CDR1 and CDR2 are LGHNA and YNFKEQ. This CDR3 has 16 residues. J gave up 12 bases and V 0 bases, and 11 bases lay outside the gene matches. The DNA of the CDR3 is TGTGCCAGCAGCCAAGATGGGGCTAGCGGGAGTTTTGGGCAGTTCTTC. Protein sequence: CASSQDGASGSFGQFF.

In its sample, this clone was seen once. The CDR3 reads CASRERGNYGYTF. CDR3 coding DNA: TGTGCCAGCAGGGAGCGGGGTAACTATGGCTACACCTTC. The J gene is TRBJ1-2, the V gene TRBV6-5; D is undetermined. Between the trimmed V and J ends, which lost 6 bases and 1 base, there was a span of 9 bases. This CDR3 spans 13 amino acids. The V gene's germline CDR1 is MNHEY and CDR2 SVGAGI.